This T cell receptor beta chain is from a study of cytomegalovirus exposure and HLA in healthy donors. Study conclusions and caveats: Some TCR beta chains (over 150 of them) were listed as cytomegalovirus-associated. When presence/absence was analysed, sequencing depth was taken to be roughly uniform across donors. Accurate predictions that matched the HLA-A and HLA-B alleles of most subjects were reportedly made from TCR beta sequences.

This clone was counted once. Antigen unknown. Both 60 Vbeta primers and 13 Jbeta primers went into the PCR. TCRdb's table, derived via immunoSEQ multiplex PCR, lists solely in-frame clones and lacks some. The data show about 180,000 clones, with 76% seen just once and around 1.5% held by the top ten. This CDR3 has 15 amino acids. V gave up 4 bases and J gave up 1 base, with 15 bases separating them. CDR1 is SGHRS, CDR2 YFSETQ, per germline. V and J are TRBV5-1 and TRBJ2-7; a possible D gene is TRBD1 (6 bases). The TCR originated in a man between 18 and 35 years old in good health and CMV-seronegative. The sequenced sample was PBMCs. The chain's CDR3 is CASSLELQGSYEQYF. As DNA, the CDR3 is TGCGCCAGCAGCCTGGAATTACAGGGTTCCTACGAGCAGTACTTC.